This T cell receptor (beta chain) was captured by sequencing in a study of shared clonotypes between healthy human individuals. Some clones are missing from TCRdb's copy, which holds only in-frame ones; the method was immunoSEQ multiplex PCR. The table records around 1.9 million clones, about 93% of them present only once. Naive CD8 cells, CD45RO-negative and positively selected for CCR7, excluded terminally differentiated effector memory CD45RA+ cells. About this clone: The identical CDR3 is also encoded by other nucleotide sequences in the sample.

The CDR3 totals 13 residues. With 4 bases removed from V and 2 bases from J, the gap between germline ends came to 9 bases. Per the germline V gene, CDR1 is MNHEY and CDR2 is SMNVEV (reference sequence). Sequences were obtained from naive CD8+ T cells from PBMCs. This clonotype was obtained from a man between 18 and 35 years old in good health. Some clones in this sample may be carry-over from other donors' samples. The chain recombines TRBV27 with TRBJ2-7, with D perhaps being TRBD1 or TRBD2 (5 bases each). CDR3 amino acids: CASSYGTTYEQYF. The CDR3 DNA reads as TGTGCCAGCAGTTATGGGACCACCTACGAGCAGTACTTC.